One sample yielded the 14 T cell receptor beta chains listed below, sequenced in a study of blood T cells in healthy people across ages. A J-beta primer mix and a sample-barcoded 5' primer were used in a second PCR of roughly 6 to 12 cycles. Each CDR3 protein gets one entry after TCRdb re-called the 5' RACE reads with MiXCR. The profile shows some 1,500,000 distinct CDR3 sequences, roughly 43% of them singletons. The sequenced sample consisted of blood. The receptors derive from a woman under 30 in good health.

With regard to this clonotype: Possible read error: a much larger clone is one base away. CDR3 amino acids: CASSQEARGAKNIQYF. As DNA, the CDR3 is TGCGCCAGCAGCCAAGAGGCCCGAGGGGCCAAAAACATTCAGTACTTC. This chain connects TRBV4-1 to TRBJ2-4; a weak D match, TRBD2 (5 bases). Per germline, CDR1 MGHRA and CDR2 YSYEKL. The CDR3 covers 16 residues. Trimming removed 0 bases from V and 1 base from J, with 10 bases in between.

The chain combines TRBV6-2 or TRBV6-3 with TRBJ2-4; weak D call: TRBD1 (5 bases). The germline gives CDR1 MNHEY, CDR2 SVGEGT. With 5 bases removed from V and 15 bases from J, the gap between germline ends came to 23 bases. This CDR3 comprises 14 residues. The CDR3 is CASSDIDSAQVPYF. CDR3 nucleotide sequence: TGTGCCAGCAGTGATATAGACAGCGCCCAAGTGCCGTACTTC.

For this clonotype: Compared with germline, one end of the junction differs, possibly owing to a read error. The chain combines TRBV6-5 with TRBJ2-2; D possibly matches TRBD1 or TRBD2 (5 bases each). CDR3 length equals 14 residues. Germline CDR1 is MNHEY and CDR2 is SVGAGI. CDR3 coding DNA: TGTGCCAGCAGTCAAGGGTATAACACCGGGGCGCTGTTTTTT. Protein: CASSQGYNTGALFF.

The gene calls are TRBV24-1 and TRBJ2-3, with a tentative D call TRBD2 (5 bases). Germline lookup yields CDR1 KGHDR and CDR2 SFDVKD. The CDR3 loop spans 14 amino acids. V was trimmed by 6 bases and J by 2 bases, leaving 11 bases between them. CDR3 DNA sequence: TGTGCCACCAGTCTCGGGGAGAACACAGATACGCAGTATTTT. Translation: CATSLGENTDTQYF.

This chain connects TRBV5-1 to TRBJ2-5, with no clear D. V lost 3 bases and J lost 1, with 16 bases in between. The CDR3 extends over 16 amino acids. Germline CDR1 is SGHRS and CDR2 is YFSETQ. Written as DNA, the CDR3 is TGCGCCAGCAGCTCCCGCCCCGCAGGCGCCCAAGAGACCCAGTACTTC. It codes for CASSSRPAGAQETQYF.

The chain links TRBV6-1 to TRBJ1-2; tentative D call: TRBD1 (6 bases). The CDR3 extends over 17 amino acids. Germline V gene sequence: CDR1 MNHNS, CDR2 SASEGT. The germline V and J ends were trimmed by 4 bases and 6 bases, with 24 bases remaining between them. CDR3 DNA sequence: TGTGCCAGCAGTGGCTCCAGGGAAGGGGGAATGAGAAATGGCTACACCTTC. Amino acid sequence: CASSGSREGGMRNGYTF.

This clonotype was seen at least ten times. The chain uses TRBV4-1 and TRBJ1-5, with TRBD1 matching 7 bases. This CDR3 has 15 amino acids. Germline V CDR1 and CDR2: MGHRA, YSYEKL. Germline trimming cut 0 bases from V and 4 bases from J; bases unmatched to any gene: 3. DNA for the CDR3: TGCGCCAGCAGCCAAGAACAGGGGATGAATCAGCCCCAGCATTTT. Its protein is CASSQEQGMNQPQHF.

This chain connects TRBV4-3 to TRBJ2-7, with 10 bases matching TRBD2. J lost 2 bases, V lost 3 bases, and 10 bases had no gene match. Looked up from germline, CDR1 is LGHNA and CDR2 is YSLEER. The CDR3 extends over 17 amino acids. The CDR3 bases are TGCGCCAGCAGCCAGATGAGCGCTAGCGGGGGCACCTACGAGCAGTACTTC. Translated: CASSQMSASGGTYEQYF.

The chain uses TRBV27 and TRBJ2-1, with TRBD2 matching over 7 bases. Gene TRBJ2-7 matches the end of the DNA better, so the J call may be wrong. Germline lookup yields CDR1 MNHEY and CDR2 SMNVEV (reference sequence). This CDR3 spans 15 amino acids. The CDR3 reads CATRDTGGSYNEQYF. CDR3 in DNA: TGTGCCACCAGAGACACGGGAGGTTCCTACAATGAGCAGTACTTC.

To note about this clonotype: The junction departs from germline at one end; a sequencing error may be responsible. This chain links TRBV20-1 with TRBJ1-1; D perhaps matches TRBD1 (5 bases). Per germline, CDR1 DFQATT and CDR2 SNEGSKA (reference sequence). This CDR3 has 14 amino acids. In nucleotides, the CDR3 is TGCAGTACTAGAGATTCATCAGGGTGGACTGAAGCTTTCTTT. Residues: CSTRDSSGWTEAFF.

CDR3 protein: CASSAGAPGEQYF. The CDR3 DNA follows: TGTGCCAGCAGTGCCGGGGCACCAGGCGAGCAGTACTTC. J is TRBJ2-7 and V is TRBV12-3 or TRBV12-4; D possibly matches TRBD1 or TRBD2 (5 bases each). CDR3 size: 13 residues. V lost 5 bases and J lost 6, with 14 bases in between.

The CDR3 DNA reads as TGTGCCTGCCACGGTATTGCGAACACCGGGGAGCTGTTTTTT. Translating it yields CACHGIANTGELFF. The chain is built from TRBV18 and TRBJ2-2, with D hard to call. V dropped 11 bases and J dropped 0 bases, with 13 bases sitting between them. The CDR3 has 14 amino acids. Germline lookup yields CDR1 KGHSH and CDR2 LQKENI.

The sample holds a few counts of this clonotype. V is TRBV19 and J is TRBJ2-1; TRBD2 aligns across 8 bases. This CDR3 region has 15 residues. Germline V lookup: CDR1 LNHDA, CDR2 SQIVND (reference sequence). Trimming removed 5 bases from V and 4 bases from J; junction bases left unmatched: 7. This CDR3 reads CASSRPGLGYNEQFF. DNA for the CDR3: TGTGCCAGTAGTCGGCCGGGACTAGGTTACAATGAGCAGTTCTTC.

This clonotype was counted between two and nine times. The genes are TRBV5-1 and TRBJ2-5; no firm D call. CDR1 and CDR2 (germline): SGHRS, YFSETQ. The germline V and J ends were trimmed by 0 bases and 13 bases, with 16 bases remaining between them. The CDR3 runs to 13 residues. This chain's CDR3 is CASSLGPRASLYF. For the CDR3, the DNA is TGCGCCAGCAGCTTGGGCCCTCGGGCGAGTTTGTACTTC.